Given below is one T cell receptor beta chain in context. V lost 1 base to trimming and J lost 4 bases, with 16 bases between them. CDR1 LGHDT and CDR2 YNNKEL come from the germline V gene (reference sequence). This CDR3 spans 17 amino acids. The data are from a study of identical twins. Via MiXCR, TCRdb re-called the 5' RACE reads, giving one row per CDR3 protein. The sample lists some 500,000 distinct CDR3 sequences, just under 10% occurring once. These data were likewise used in another study, on yellow fever vaccine responses in identical twins.

The sequence was collected from a young woman in good health. The sequenced sample consisted of PBMCs. The genes are TRBV3-1 and TRBJ2-2; maybe TRBD2 (5 bases). CDR3 coding DNA: TGTGCCAGCAGCCAAGTCCGACCAGTCCGGGGCACCGGGGAGCTGTTTTTT. This gives the protein CASSQVRPVRGTGELFF.